The present TCR delta chain was sequenced within a study of γδ T cells in repeated Plasmodium falciparum infection. This clone was seen ten or more times. Its target is not known. A clone one base away is much larger, so this may be a read error. The sample holds other DNA sequences that translate to the same CDR3. This CDR3 is built from 16 residues. Germline CDR1 is TSWWSYY and CDR2 is QGS. TCRdb called clones from the multiplex PCR reads again using CATT. The sample shows approximately 50,000 delta-chain clones, roughly 2% of them seen only once. Vgamma9/Vdelta2+ and Vdelta2-negative gammadelta T cells were flow-sorted from PBMC for bulk sequencing. General study results and limits: Vdelta2-negative gammadelta repertoires appeared less diverse and less shared in Malian than Australian children.

The sample was gamma-delta T cells from blood. This chain connects TRDV1 to TRDJ1; TRDD3 aligns across 10 bases. Since TCRdb gives no J gene, matching the DNA to germline was used here to assign it. This clonotype was sampled from a pool of human donors (malaria-infected and uninfected, not separated). CDR3 region: CALVKGGYAYRPKLIF. CDR3 nucleotide sequence: TGCGCTCTAGTGAAAGGGGGATACGCTTACCGGCCCAAACTCATCTTT.